This T cell receptor (beta chain) was sequenced during a study of cytomegalovirus exposure and HLA in healthy donors. Profiled with immunoSEQ multiplex PCR; TCRdb holds only in-frame clones, not every one. The repertoire consists of around 94,000 clones, with roughly 95% occurring once and the leading ten covering roughly 0.89%. V was clipped by 8 bases and J by 1 base; unmatched bases: 4. The CDR3 is made up of 13 amino acids. Looked up from germline, CDR1 is SNHLY and CDR2 is FYNNEI. V is TRBV2 and J is TRBJ1-2, with TRBD1 matching over 7 bases. Sequenced material: PBMCs. This TCR was sampled from a woman aged 18-35 years in good health and CMV-seronegative. CDR3 nucleotides: TGTGCCAGCGGGGGACAGATTAACTATGGCTACACCTTC. Its protein is CASGGQINYGYTF.